This T cell receptor (beta chain) was identified during a study of blood T cell repertoires in COVID-19. About the research overall: Samples taken during acute and convalescent COVID-19 were collected in the United States, Italy and Spain. Nucleic acid was either cDNA or gDNA, and it came from T cells, B-cell-depleted T cells, or PBMCs.

V was pared by 3 bases and J by 4 bases, with 3 bases of the junction left unmatched. The CDR3 sequence is 14 residues long. Germline lookup yields CDR1 SEHNR and CDR2 FQNEAQ (reference sequence). As originally analysed: Estimates of nucleated cell counts were drawn from the amplification of reference gene primers. The method was immunoSEQ multiplex PCR; TCRdb's version includes in-frame clones alone and lacks a portion of them. Clone size and V and J calls were adopted from that table, with D and trimming inferred from the DNA. The sample contains about 110,000 clones, roughly nine tenths of which appear only once.

Sequenced: peripheral blood. The chain uses TRBV7-9 and TRBJ2-3; 8 bases are a match to TRBD2. This clonotype was obtained from a man in his forties with active or convalescent COVID-19. The CDR3 bases are TGTGCCAGCAGCTTGAGCGGGAGTGCAGATACGCAGTATTTT. Protein sequence: CASSLSGSADTQYF. Drawing the rest from reference TRBV7-9 and TRBJ2-3, the complete variable domain is DTGVSQNPRHKITKRGQNVTFRCDPISEHNRLYWYRQTLGQGPEFLTYFQNEAQLEKSRLLSDRFSAERPKGSFSTLEIQRTEQGDSAMYLCASSLSGSADTQYFGPGTRLTVL.